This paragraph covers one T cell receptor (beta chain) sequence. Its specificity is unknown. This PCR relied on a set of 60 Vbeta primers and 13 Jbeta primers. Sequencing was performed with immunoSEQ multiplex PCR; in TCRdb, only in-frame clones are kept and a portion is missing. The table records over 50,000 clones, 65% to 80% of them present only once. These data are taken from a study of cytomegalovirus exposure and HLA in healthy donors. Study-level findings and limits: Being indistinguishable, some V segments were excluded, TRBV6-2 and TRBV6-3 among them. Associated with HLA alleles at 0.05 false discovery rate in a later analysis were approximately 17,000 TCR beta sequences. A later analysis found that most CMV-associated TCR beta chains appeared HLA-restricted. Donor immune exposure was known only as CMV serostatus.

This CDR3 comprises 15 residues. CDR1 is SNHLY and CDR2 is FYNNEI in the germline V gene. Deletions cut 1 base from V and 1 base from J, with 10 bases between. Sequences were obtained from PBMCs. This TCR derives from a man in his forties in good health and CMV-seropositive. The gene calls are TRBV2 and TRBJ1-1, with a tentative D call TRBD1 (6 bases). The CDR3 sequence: CASSEDGTPNTEAFF. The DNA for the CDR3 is TGTGCCAGCAGTGAAGACGGGACACCGAACACTGAAGCTTTCTTT.